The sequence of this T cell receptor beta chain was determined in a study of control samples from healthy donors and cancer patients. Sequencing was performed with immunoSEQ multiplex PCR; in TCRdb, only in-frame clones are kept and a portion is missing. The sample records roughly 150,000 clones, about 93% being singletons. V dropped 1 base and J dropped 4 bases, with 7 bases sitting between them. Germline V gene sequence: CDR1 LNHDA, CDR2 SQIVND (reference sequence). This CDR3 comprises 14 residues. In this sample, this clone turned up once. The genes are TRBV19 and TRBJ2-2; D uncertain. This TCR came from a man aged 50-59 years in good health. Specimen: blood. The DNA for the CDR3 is TGTGCCAGTAGTATAGCCGGTAGCACCGGGGAGCTGTTTTTT. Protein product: CASSIAGSTGELFF.